Listed below are T cell receptor beta chains from one sample, sequenced in a study of blood T cells in healthy people across ages. TCRdb reprocessed the 5' RACE reads with MiXCR, giving one entry per CDR3 protein. The top ten clones hold more than 8.5% of a sample with about 930,000 distinct CDR3 sequences, under 35% of them seen once. These sequences were also reported in another study, on T cells of mothers and their children.

The material sequenced was blood. The receptor set was obtained from a woman aged 35 to 49 in good health. Each CDR3 is given without its conserved first and last residue. Fields, in order: V gene, clone size, J gene, CDR3 protein. Expanded clones get a size class; other rows say once, few or many, or leave the size out.

v_call: TRBV20-1
clone_size: -
j_call: TRBJ2-7
cdr3_aa: SASRDWEGPRGEQY

v_call: TRBV7-9
clone_size: few
j_call: TRBJ1-1
cdr3_aa: ASSRRGDRDTEAF

v_call: TRBV6-6
clone_size: few
j_call: TRBJ1-1
cdr3_aa: ASSGLGVREAF

v_call: TRBV7-2
clone_size: -
j_call: TRBJ2-3
cdr3_aa: ASSRVGTLY

v_call: TRBV10-3
clone_size: once
j_call: TRBJ1-1
cdr3_aa: AISERQSVGMNTEAF

v_call: TRBV29-1
clone_size: many
j_call: TRBJ2-4
cdr3_aa: SVAGVLAKNIQY

v_call: TRBV20-1
clone_size: -
j_call: TRBJ1-5
cdr3_aa: SAGRNQPQH

v_call: TRBV2
clone_size: -
j_call: TRBJ1-6
cdr3_aa: ASSEGNSPLH

v_call: TRBV7-9
clone_size: -
j_call: TRBJ1-2
cdr3_aa: ASSSPHRKIIDGYT

v_call: TRBV24-1
clone_size: few
j_call: TRBJ2-1
cdr3_aa: ATSDPDPGQKAEQF

v_call: TRBV5-1
clone_size: many
j_call: TRBJ2-1
cdr3_aa: ASSLGGQGYNEQF

v_call: TRBV21-1
clone_size: few
j_call: TRBJ1-2
cdr3_aa: ASSKAWADGYT

v_call: TRBV7-9
clone_size: -
j_call: TRBJ1-2
cdr3_aa: ASSLEGLVQGARHT

v_call: TRBV12-3/TRBV12-4
clone_size: -
j_call: TRBJ2-3
cdr3_aa: ASRLGVNTDVEY

v_call: TRBV7-8
clone_size: few
j_call: TRBJ1-1
cdr3_aa: ASSRSPYEATEAF

v_call: TRBV7-2
clone_size: -
j_call: TRBJ2-2
cdr3_aa: ASSSLPHTGELF

v_call: TRBV7-2
clone_size: -
j_call: TRBJ2-3
cdr3_aa: ASSLVLAGMTDTQY

v_call: TRBV12-3/TRBV12-4
clone_size: few
j_call: TRBJ1-5
cdr3_aa: ASSWRDLNQPQH

v_call: TRBV25-1
clone_size: -
j_call: TRBJ1-2
cdr3_aa: ASSEPGTTGYT

v_call: TRBV7-2
clone_size: -
j_call: TRBJ2-5
cdr3_aa: ASRWTGPETQY

v_call: TRBV14
clone_size: -
j_call: TRBJ2-5
cdr3_aa: ASSQDDSGIQETQY

v_call: TRBV20-1
clone_size: many
j_call: TRBJ2-7
cdr3_aa: SARDWARSDHEQY

v_call: TRBV7-2
clone_size: -
j_call: TRBJ2-7
cdr3_aa: ASSSSGSFPYEQY

v_call: TRBV29-1
clone_size: -
j_call: TRBJ2-5
cdr3_aa: SVEISEGPQETQY

v_call: TRBV6-5
clone_size: -
j_call: TRBJ2-6
cdr3_aa: ASSYTGVGSGANVLT

v_call: TRBV5-1
clone_size: few
j_call: TRBJ1-4
cdr3_aa: ASSPGQRSSANEKLF

v_call: TRBV6-5
clone_size: many
j_call: TRBJ2-7
cdr3_aa: ASRNSRQGRGYEQY

v_call: TRBV9
clone_size: -
j_call: TRBJ1-2
cdr3_aa: ASSGKTGGSHYGYT

v_call: TRBV10-2
clone_size: -
j_call: TRBJ1-4
cdr3_aa: ASKSGIDEKLF

v_call: TRBV12-3/TRBV12-4
clone_size: -
j_call: TRBJ2-6
cdr3_aa: ASRRRSGANVLT

v_call: TRBV7-2
clone_size: few
j_call: TRBJ1-3
cdr3_aa: ASRPAGTGGNTIY

v_call: TRBV7-2
clone_size: few
j_call: TRBJ2-7
cdr3_aa: ASSRLQDYSYEQY

v_call: TRBV29-1
clone_size: few
j_call: TRBJ2-3
cdr3_aa: SGDTQY

v_call: TRBV6-5
clone_size: -
j_call: TRBJ1-5
cdr3_aa: ASAPQEVQPQH

v_call: TRBV21-1
clone_size: -
j_call: TRBJ1-2
cdr3_aa: AGSNLRRNYGYT

v_call: TRBV7-2
clone_size: -
j_call: TRBJ2-1
cdr3_aa: ASRHTGGRGEQF

v_call: TRBV28
clone_size: few
j_call: TRBJ2-1
cdr3_aa: ASSFGGTWNNEQF

v_call: TRBV6-5
clone_size: -
j_call: TRBJ2-1
cdr3_aa: ASSPGTGGIDEQF

v_call: TRBV20-1
clone_size: -
j_call: TRBJ1-1
cdr3_aa: SARRQGATEAF

v_call: TRBV25-1
clone_size: -
j_call: TRBJ1-1
cdr3_aa: ASSPQTGGLMNTEAF

v_call: TRBV6-2/TRBV6-3
clone_size: few
j_call: TRBJ1-5
cdr3_aa: ASSQGSQPQH

v_call: TRBV7-2
clone_size: few
j_call: TRBJ2-7
cdr3_aa: ASKERGPYEQY

v_call: TRBV3-1
clone_size: -
j_call: TRBJ2-1
cdr3_aa: ASSPLGGVHNEQF

v_call: TRBV5-1
clone_size: many
j_call: TRBJ2-3
cdr3_aa: ASSIAGAADTQY

v_call: TRBV10-3
clone_size: -
j_call: -
cdr3_aa: AIMGGRGRSADSYEQY